These 22 T cell receptor beta chains were all obtained from the same sample, sequenced in a study of T cell responses to AZD1222 COVID-19 vaccine. Method: immunoSEQ multiplex PCR; TCRdb's copy keeps in-frame clones and lacks some. The table shows 150,000 or so clones, with roughly 90% occurring only once. This specimen consisted of peripheral blood, obtained on day 0 of AZD1222 vaccination. The receptors stem from an adult in good health.

The chain has TRBV10-3 and TRBJ2-1; perhaps TRBD1 as D (6 bases). Per the germline V gene, CDR1 is ENHRY and CDR2 is SYGVKD. This CDR3 is built from 14 residues. Trimming left V 11 bases short and J 8 bases short, with 22 bases between. The DNA for the CDR3 is TGTGCCTCGACTGGGGCAGGGGAATTCGATGAGCAGTTCTTC. Amino acid sequence: CASTGAGEFDEQFF.

This chain uses TRBV14 with TRBJ2-5; D not certain. This CDR3 contains 12 residues. Germline CDR1 reads SGHDN; CDR2 reads FVKESK. V lost 0 bases and J lost 5, with 4 bases in between. CDR3 bases: TGTGCCAGCAGCCAAGAATGGGAGACCCAGTACTTC. Amino acid sequence: CASSQEWETQYF.

This clone has a single count. The J gene is TRBJ1-3, the V gene TRBV6-5, with D uncertain. The CDR3 is 16 residues long. V was cut by 4 bases and J by 0 bases, with 13 bases left in between. From germline, CDR1 is MNHEY and CDR2 SVGAGI. DNA of the CDR3: TGTGCCAGCAGTTCTACCCCCAGACACTCTGGAAACACCATATATTTT. This translates into CASSSTPRHSGNTIYF.

V usage is TRBV19 and J usage is TRBJ1-6, with TRBD1 identical over 7 bases. In germline, CDR1 is LNHDA, CDR2 SQIVND (reference sequence). There are 15 residues in the CDR3. V gave up 4 bases and J gave up 10 bases; unmatched junction bases: 10. CDR3 in amino acids: CASSTTGTAGSPLHF. The CDR3 DNA sequence: TGTGCCAGTAGTACCACCGGGACAGCAGGATCACCCCTCCACTTT.

This chain connects TRBV27 to TRBJ1-6; D remains unclear. The CDR3 has 15 amino acids. Germline assignment: CDR1 MNHEY and CDR2 SMNVEV (reference sequence). Trimming removed 10 bases from V and 7 bases from J, with 20 bases in between. CDR3 amino acids: CATRTDYKGNSPLHF. DNA of the CDR3: TGTGCCACTCGCACCGATTACAAAGGGAATTCACCCCTCCACTTT.

The chain links TRBV24-1 to TRBJ1-2; tentatively, D is TRBD1 (6 bases). The V gene's germline CDR1 is KGHDR and CDR2 SFDVKD. This CDR3 spans 14 amino acids. V was shortened by 4 bases and J by 5 bases, with 13 bases between the two germline ends. In DNA form, the CDR3 reads TGTGCCACCAGTGACACGGACAGAAGATATGGCTACACCTTC. It is translated as CATSDTDRRYGYTF.

The chain is built from TRBV5-1 and TRBJ2-3; D assignment may be TRBD1 or TRBD2 (5 bases each). Germline CDR1 is SGHRS and CDR2 is YFSETQ. The CDR3 spans 22 residues. Trimming shortened V by 3 bases and J by 3 bases, and 35 bases separated the two germline ends. Here the CDR3 reads CASSSGRGSAPPGSRYTDTQYF. The CDR3 DNA follows: TGCGCCAGCAGCTCTGGTAGGGGTTCAGCCCCCCCGGGATCCAGATATACAGATACGCAGTATTTT.

V gene TRBV20-1 combines with J gene TRBJ2-5; D call uncertain. The CDR3 spans 11 residues. Germline values: CDR1 DFQATT, CDR2 SNEGSKA (reference sequence). Trimming left V 4 bases short and J 4 bases short, with 7 bases between. The CDR3 DNA reads as TGCAGTGCTACCGCCCGAGAGACCCAGTACTTC. Translating gives CSATARETQYF.

V is TRBV7-2 and J is TRBJ2-5, with TRBD1 matching over 8 bases. Germline-derived CDR1 and CDR2 are SGHTA and FQGNSA. This CDR3 is built from 14 residues. V shed 5 bases, J shed 3 bases, and the junction held 5 bases outside the gene matches. The CDR3 is CASSPGGAEETQYF. CDR3 bases: TGTGCCAGCAGCCCAGGGGGCGCGGAAGAGACCCAGTACTTC.

The chain uses TRBV27 and TRBJ2-2, with TRBD1 matching 9 bases. The V and J ends lost 2 bases and 5 bases, in that order; junction bases with no gene match: 3. The CDR3 extends over 15 amino acids. Germline-derived CDR1 and CDR2 are MNHEY and SMNVEV (reference sequence). CDR3 protein: CASSLGTGRTGELFF. CDR3 bases: TGTGCCAGCAGTTTAGGGACAGGGAGGACCGGGGAGCTGTTTTTT.

The chain employs TRBV4-1 and TRBJ1-4; no reliable D call. V lost 7 bases, J lost 8 bases, and 5 bases lay in between. The CDR3 runs to 10 residues. Germline CDR1 reads MGHRA; CDR2 reads YSYEKL. The CDR3, as DNA: TGCGCCAGCAAAAAGGAAAAACTGTTTTTT. Encoded protein: CASKKEKLFF.

This chain connects TRBV6-5 to TRBJ2-3, with D possibly being TRBD1 (6 bases). Germline values: CDR1 MNHEY, CDR2 SVGAGI. The CDR3 has 15 residues. The V end was cut by 9 bases, the J end by 2 bases, with 18 bases between. The CDR3 sequence: CASRLGGGSTDTQYF. DNA of the CDR3: TGTGCCAGTAGGCTAGGTGGGGGCTCCACAGATACGCAGTATTTT.

This chain joins TRBV7-7 and TRBJ2-1; 10 bases line up with TRBD2. J was trimmed by 6 bases and V by 4 bases; bases with no gene match: 6. This CDR3 region has 15 residues. Germline V gives CDR1 SSHAT, CDR2 FNYEAQ (reference sequence). The CDR3 spells CASSYKRGGINEQFF. The CDR3 DNA reads as TGTGCCAGCAGCTACAAGCGGGGGGGCATCAATGAGCAGTTCTTC.

This clone was seen more than once but under ten times. The chain joins TRBV7-9 to TRBJ2-1, with 11 nucleotides matching TRBD2. With 5 bases clipped from V and 7 bases from J, the junction kept 13 bases outside the gene matches. The germline V gene has CDR1 SEHNR and CDR2 FQNEAQ (reference sequence). The CDR3 is 17 amino acids. This CDR3 is CASSPRLAGGVWNEQFF. The CDR3 DNA is TGTGCCAGCAGCCCTCGCTTAGCGGGAGGGGTTTGGAATGAGCAGTTCTTC.

The chain is built from TRBV6-2 or TRBV6-3 and TRBJ2-7; 9 bases are a match to TRBD1. The CDR3 is made up of 15 amino acids. V shed 0 bases, J shed 5 bases, and the junction held 5 bases outside the gene matches. Looked up from germline, CDR1 is MNHEY and CDR2 is SVGEGT. CDR3 amino acids: CASSYSKTGGHEQYF. The CDR3 nucleotides are TGTGCCAGCAGTTACTCGAAGACAGGGGGACACGAGCAGTACTTC.

The chain is built from TRBV7-2 and TRBJ1-5; TRBD1 aligns across 7 bases. The ends lost 5 bases at V and 4 bases at J; junction bases unmatched: 11. CDR3 length: 16 amino acids. Per the germline V gene, CDR1 is SGHTA and CDR2 is FQGNSA. The CDR3 spells CASSPWGGTVNQPQHF. CDR3 coding DNA: TGTGCCAGCAGCCCATGGGGCGGGACAGTAAATCAGCCCCAGCATTTT.

The chain carries TRBV6-5 and TRBJ1-5; D remains ambiguous. CDR1 MNHEY and CDR2 SVGAGI come from the germline V gene. The CDR3 has 13 residues. The V end lost 2 bases, the J end lost 6 bases, and 8 bases lay between the germline ends. CDR3: CASSYPYGQPQHF. CDR3 in DNA: TGTGCCAGCAGTTACCCGTACGGTCAGCCCCAGCATTTT.

The rearrangement links TRBV18 to TRBJ2-7, with 7 positions matching TRBD1. The CDR3 sequence is 13 residues long. The V and J ends lost 2 bases and 4 bases, in that order; junction bases with no gene match: 2. Germline CDR1 KGHSH, CDR2 LQKENI. CDR3 sequence: CASSPVTGYEQYF. CDR3 coding DNA: TGTGCCAGCTCACCAGTGACAGGGTACGAGCAGTACTTC.

J is TRBJ1-5 and V is TRBV18; D perhaps matches TRBD1 (6 bases). The CDR3 spans 16 residues. Trimming left V 2 bases short and J 2 bases short, with 13 bases between. From germline, CDR1 is KGHSH and CDR2 LQKENI. CDR3 bases: TGTGCCAGCTCACCATTGGGAGGGGGAGGCAATCAGCCCCAGCATTTT. Amino acids: CASSPLGGGGNQPQHF.

The rearrangement uses TRBV5-1 and TRBJ1-1; the D is unclear. The V and J ends lost 0 bases and 4 bases respectively, with 4 bases between them. The CDR3 runs 12 residues. The V gene's germline CDR1 is SGHRS and CDR2 YFSETQ. DNA for the CDR3: TGCGCCAGCAGCTTGGAGGGCACTGAAGCTTTCTTT. Its protein is CASSLEGTEAFF. Supplemented by reference TRBV5-1 and TRBJ1-1, the full variable domain reads KAGVTQTPRYLIKTRGQQVTLSCSPISGHRSVSWYQQTPGQGLQFLFEYFSETQRNKGNFPGRFSGRQFSNSRSEMNVSTLELGDSALYLCASSLEGTEAFFGQGTRLTVV.

The chain employs TRBV5-4 and TRBJ1-1; perhaps TRBD1 as D (6 bases). This CDR3 region has 15 residues. The germline CDR1 and CDR2 sequences are SGHNT and YYREEE (reference sequence). V lost 1 base and J 4 bases, leaving 14 bases between the germline ends. The DNA for the CDR3 is TGTGCCAGCAGCTTGATTGAGGGGGTTAGCACTGAAGCTTTCTTT. Translated: CASSLIEGVSTEAFF.

J is TRBJ2-7 and V is TRBV11-2; 7 nucleotides match TRBD2. Germline CDR1 reads SGHAT; CDR2 reads FQNNGV. This CDR3 region has 14 residues. Trimming at V came to 2 bases and at J to 2 bases, leaving 3 bases not matched to a gene. This CDR3 reads CASSLSGGTYEQYF. CDR3 DNA: TGTGCCAGCAGCTTATCGGGGGGAACCTACGAGCAGTACTTC.